The rows below give T cell receptor beta chains drawn from one sample of a study of blood T cell repertoires in COVID-19. Here immunoSEQ multiplex PCR was the method, and the copy in TCRdb shows in-frame clones only, minus some. The repertoire holds about 250,000 clones, with 70% to 90% as singletons. The material sequenced was PBMCs or T cells enriched from blood (not recorded which). Every receptor here comes from a woman between 50 and 59 years old who had been exposed to COVID-19. CDR3s include the opening cysteine and the closing phenylalanine or tryptophan. A D gene is named only where the DNA matches it firmly. Expanded clones get a size class; other rows say once, few or many, or leave the size out.

j_call	cdr3_length	v_call	clone_size	d_call	cdr3_aa	cdr3_nt
TRBJ1-2	13	TRBV3-1/TRBV3-2	.	.	CASSRRGGYGYTF	TGTGCCAGCAGCCGGAGGGGTGGGTATGGCTACACCTTC
TRBJ2-7	14	TRBV6-5	.	.	CASSYSYPGGVKYF	TGTGCCAGCAGTTACTCCTATCCCGGAGGGGTGAAGTACTTC
TRBJ2-2	16	TRBV2	.	.	CASRTRGGAYTGELFF	TGTGCCAGCAGGACTAGGGGGGGCGCGTACACCGGGGAGCTGTTTTTT
TRBJ2-1	18	TRBV15	.	TRBD2	CATSRDNRRASGFPEQFF	TGTGCCACCAGCAGAGATAATCGTAGGGCTAGCGGTTTTCCTGAGCAGTTCTTC
TRBJ2-7	15	TRBV19	.	TRBD1	CASSMMRTGRNEQYF	TGTGCCAGTAGTATGATGAGGACAGGACGAAACGAGCAGTACTTC
TRBJ2-1	14	TRBV12-5	once	.	CASGTGYSYNEQFF	TGTGCTAGTGGAACAGGTTACTCCTACAATGAGCAGTTCTTC
TRBJ1-1	14	TRBV9	few	.	CASSVSPGVGGAFF	TGTGCCAGCAGCGTATCCCCCGGAGTGGGAGGGGCTTTCTTT
TRBJ1-2	14	TRBV15	.	TRBD1	CATSRGGQAGGYTF	TGTGCCACCAGCAGGGGGGGACAGGCGGGCGGCTACACCTTC
TRBJ1-1	14	TRBV19	.	.	CASSLPRENTEAFF	TGTGCCAGTAGTCTTCCCCGGGAGAACACTGAAGCTTTCTTT
TRBJ2-1	15	TRBV6-6	.	TRBD1	CASSGTGKFYNEQFF	TGTGCCAGCAGTGGGACAGGGAAGTTCTACAATGAGCAGTTCTTC
TRBJ2-7	13	TRBV12-3/TRBV12-4	.	TRBD1	CASADRASYEQYF	TGTGCCAGCGCGGACAGGGCGTCCTACGAGCAGTACTTC
TRBJ1-2	13	TRBV19	.	.	CASRAGREDGYTF	TGTGCCAGCAGGGCCGGCAGGGAAGATGGCTACACCTTC
TRBJ2-5	16	TRBV9	.	.	CASSVDGSGIKETQYF	TGTGCCAGCAGCGTAGACGGGTCAGGGATAAAAGAGACCCAGTACTTC
TRBJ2-3	16	TRBV28	.	TRBD2	CASSPGTSGDRDTQYF	TGTGCCAGCAGTCCCGGGACTAGCGGCGATCGAGATACGCAGTATTTT
TRBJ1-1	14	TRBV10-3	once	TRBD1	CAISAGTGNTEAFF	TGTGCCATCAGCGCCGGGACAGGGAACACTGAAGCTTTCTTT
TRBJ1-2	13	TRBV6-5	many	.	CASKETVNTDYTF	TGTGCCAGCAAGGAGACAGTAAATACAGACTACACCTTC
TRBJ1-2	15	TRBV27	few	.	CASSSPLTSRAGYTF	TGTGCCAGCAGTTCCCCGCTTACTAGCAGGGCTGGCTACACCTTC
TRBJ2-3	15	TRBV7-2	.	.	CASSLGQFGTDTQYF	TGTGCCAGCAGCTTAGGGCAGTTCGGCACAGATACGCAGTATTTT
TRBJ2-4	16	TRBV7-8	.	TRBD2	CASSLVGEGEENIQYF	TGTGCCAGCAGCTTAGTTGGGGAGGGAGAGGAAAACATTCAGTACTTC
TRBJ2-4	12	TRBV6-2/TRBV6-3	once	TRBD1	CASSYSGDRIYF	TGTGCCAGCAGTTACTCGGGGGACAGGATCTACTTC
TRBJ2-3	13	TRBV19	.	TRBD1	CASSSGTGGTQYF	TGTGCCAGTAGTTCCGGGACAGGAGGTACGCAGTATTTT
TRBJ1-1	16	TRBV11-2	.	.	CASSLEGGGWWTEAFF	TGTGCCAGCAGCTTAGAGGGAGGGGGGTGGTGGACTGAAGCTTTCTTT
TRBJ1-3	15	TRBV2	.	.	CASSGAAGGRDTIYF	TGTGCCAGCAGTGGCGCGGCGGGGGGTCGGGACACCATATATTTT
TRBJ1-1	17	TRBV9	.	.	CASSLAPQPSLNTEAFF	TGTGCCAGCAGCCTAGCCCCCCAGCCTAGCCTGAACACTGAAGCTTTCTTT
TRBJ2-1	15	TRBV4-3	once	TRBD2	CASSLLAGGLNEQFF	TGCGCCAGCAGCCTACTAGCGGGGGGATTAAATGAGCAGTTCTTC
TRBJ2-5	16	TRBV6-1	.	TRBD2	CASSGSPGLGGGTQYF	TGTGCCAGCAGTGGTAGCCCGGGACTAGGGGGAGGGACCCAGTACTTC
TRBJ1-6	17	TRBV10-2	once	.	CASSESKVRVMQSPLHF	TGCGCCAGCAGTGAGTCGAAGGTACGGGTAATGCAGTCACCCCTCCACTTT
TRBJ2-3	15	TRBV7-8	.	.	CASGPAGLPTDTQYF	TGTGCCAGCGGACCGGCGGGACTGCCAACAGATACGCAGTATTTT
TRBJ1-5	15	TRBV12-2	.	.	CASRLRQQINQPQHF	TGTGCAAGTCGCTTAAGACAGCAGATCAATCAGCCCCAGCATTTT
TRBJ1-5	15	TRBV5-8	.	TRBD1	CASSLTQGGNQPQHF	TGTGCCAGCAGCTTGACGCAGGGGGGCAATCAGCCCCAGCATTTT
TRBJ2-7	14	TRBV3-1/TRBV3-2	.	TRBD1	CASSYGQGRYEQYF	TGTGCCAGCAGCTACGGACAGGGGAGGTACGAGCAGTACTTC
TRBJ2-1	13	TRBV7-2	.	.	CASSSTRGGEQFF	TGTGCCAGCAGCTCAACAAGGGGGGGTGAGCAGTTCTTC
TRBJ1-6	15	TRBV2	.	TRBD1	CASSGQGAGNSPLHF	TGTGCCAGCAGTGGACAGGGGGCCGGCAATTCACCCCTCCACTTT
TRBJ2-1	14	TRBV30	.	.	CAWGVVSSYNEQFF	TGTGCCTGGGGAGTCGTGAGCTCCTACAATGAGCAGTTCTTC
TRBJ1-6	15	TRBV6-2/TRBV6-3	.	TRBD1	CASSYSRQGSSPLHF	TGTGCCAGCAGTTACTCGAGACAGGGATCTTCACCCCTCCACTTT
TRBJ2-1	16	TRBV7-9	.	TRBD2	CASSSPTSRAHHEQFF	TGTGCCAGCAGCTCCCCGACTAGCCGGGCTCACCATGAGCAGTTCTTC